The 19 T cell receptor beta chains presented below share a single source sample, sequenced in a study of cytomegalovirus exposure and HLA in healthy donors. The PCR used 60 Vbeta and 13 Jbeta primers. TCRdb keeps only in-frame clones here, not all; method: immunoSEQ multiplex PCR. Of 90,000 to 130,000 clones in the sample, around three quarters were seen once. The material sequenced was PBMCs. These TCRs come from a woman aged 18-35 years in good health and CMV-seropositive.

This clone occurred once. The CDR3 sequence: CAWSGLAGMMDTQYF. In DNA, the CDR3 is TGTGCCTGGAGCGGACTAGCGGGTATGATGGATACGCAGTATTTT. The rearrangement links TRBV30 to TRBJ2-3, with 11 bases identical to TRBD2. Losses at the gene ends were 3 bases for V and 6 bases for J; bases not matched to a gene: 8. Germline CDR1 reads GTSNPN; CDR2 reads SVGIG (reference sequence). The CDR3 is made up of 15 amino acids.

This rearrangement joins TRBV5-1 to TRBJ2-7, with TRBD2 identical over 12 bases. Trimming cost V 0 bases and J 7 bases; bases outside gene matches: 5. CDR3 length: 15 residues. The germline CDR1 and CDR2 sequences are SGHRS and YFSETQ. The DNA of the CDR3 is TGCGCCAGCAGCTTGGCGCTAGCGGGAGGGCGAGAGCAGTACTTC. It translates to CASSLALAGGREQYF.

V gene TRBV28 combines with J gene TRBJ2-7; D may be TRBD2 (5 bases). The germline V gene has CDR1 MDHEN and CDR2 SYDVKM. The germline V and J ends were trimmed by 3 bases and 1 base, with 10 bases remaining between them. CDR3 length: 14 residues. The CDR3 loop is CASSLEAISYEQYF. CDR3 nucleotide sequence: TGTGCCAGCAGTTTGGAGGCAATTTCCTACGAGCAGTACTTC.

CDR3 sequence reads: CASSEPGSPNTEAFF. The CDR3 DNA reads TGTGCCAGCAGTGAACCGGGGTCGCCGAACACTGAAGCTTTCTTT. The rearrangement joins TRBV25-1 to TRBJ1-1; D is unresolved. Looked up from germline, CDR1 is MGHDK and CDR2 is SYGVNS. Trimming pared 2 bases from V and 1 base from J, leaving 11 bases between. This CDR3 region has 15 residues.

The chain carries TRBV15 and TRBJ2-5, with D possibly TRBD1 on 6 matching bases. V shed 2 bases and J shed 0 bases, with 10 bases lying between them. Germline V CDR1 and CDR2: LNHNV, YYDKDF (reference sequence). This CDR3 spans 15 amino acids. This CDR3 is CATSRHGQNQETQYF. CDR3 coding DNA: TGTGCCACCAGCAGACACGGACAGAACCAAGAGACCCAGTACTTC.

In DNA form, the CDR3 reads TGTGCCAGCAGCCCCTGGCAGGGAGGTAATCAGCCCCAGCATTTT. It is translated as CASSPWQGGNQPQHF. V gene TRBV6-5 combines with J gene TRBJ1-5, with D tentatively TRBD1 (5 bases). Between the trimmed V and J ends, which lost 6 bases and 4 bases, there was a span of 16 bases. From germline, CDR1 is MNHEY and CDR2 SVGAGI. This CDR3 has 15 amino acids.

The V and J genes are TRBV6-1 and TRBJ1-5, with 8 bases identical to TRBD1. V lost 6 bases to trimming and J lost 6 bases; unmatched junction nucleotides: 4. CDR3 length equals 13 residues. Germline CDR1 and CDR2: MNHNS and SASEGT. CDR3 residues: CASRETGVQPQHF. CDR3 in DNA: TGTGCCAGCAGAGAGACAGGGGTTCAGCCCCAGCATTTT.

The J gene is TRBJ2-1, the V gene TRBV5-1; TRBD2 is a possible D gene (6 bases). Trimming took 2 bases from V and 1 from J, leaving 10 bases between them. The CDR3 runs 15 residues. From germline, CDR1 is SGHRS and CDR2 YFSETQ. The CDR3 is CASSFSGESYNEQFF. In DNA form, the CDR3 reads TGCGCCAGCAGCTTCTCGGGGGAGTCCTACAATGAGCAGTTCTTC.

The rearrangement uses TRBV9 and TRBJ2-5; D uncertain. The CDR3 runs 14 residues. CDR1 is SGDLS, CDR2 YYNGEE, per germline. With 2 bases removed from V and 6 bases from J, the gap between germline ends came to 14 bases. CDR3 DNA: TGTGCCAGCAGCGTCGACACACTTAGGAAGACCCAGTACTTC. Its protein product is CASSVDTLRKTQYF.

V and J are TRBV10-3 and TRBJ1-5; D is unresolved. This CDR3 is 14 amino acids long. V lost 5 bases and J lost 8, with 16 bases in between. Germline V lookup: CDR1 ENHRY, CDR2 SYGVKD. CDR3 sequence: CAISRNREMEPQHF. CDR3 coding DNA: TGTGCCATCAGTAGGAATAGGGAGATGGAGCCCCAGCATTTT.

This chain uses TRBV19 with TRBJ2-7; perhaps TRBD2 as D (6 bases). Germline assignment: CDR1 LNHDA and CDR2 SQIVND (reference sequence). Trimming shortened V by 10 bases and J by 1 base, and 11 bases separated the two germline ends. This CDR3 spans 12 amino acids. The CDR3 sequence is CATRDLSYEQYF. Written as DNA, the CDR3 is TGTGCCACTCGGGACTTGTCCTACGAGCAGTACTTC.

The chain recombines TRBV6-1 with TRBJ1-2, with TRBD1 matching 11 bases. Unmatched junction bases numbered 9, after V lost 6 bases and J lost 6 bases. The CDR3 totals 15 residues. The V gene's germline CDR1 is MNHNS and CDR2 SASEGT. CDR3 region: CASRDRGRSRDGYTF. The CDR3 bases are TGTGCCAGCAGGGACAGGGGGCGCTCCCGTGATGGCTACACCTTC.

The chain carries TRBV2 and TRBJ1-2; D ambiguous. The CDR3 loop spans 12 amino acids. Trimming took off 2 bases at V and 4 bases at J, with 5 bases between the two ends. Germline V gene sequence: CDR1 SNHLY, CDR2 FYNNEI. The CDR3 reads CASSESSYGYTF. CDR3 bases: TGTGCCAGCAGTGAAAGCTCCTATGGCTACACCTTC.

The chain has TRBV5-8 and TRBJ2-7; unclear D gene. Trimming shortened V by 2 bases and J by 0 bases, and 12 bases separated the two germline ends. Germline assignment: CDR1 SGHTS and CDR2 YDEGEE. CDR3 length: 15 amino acids. Here the CDR3 DNA reads TGTGCCAGCAGCTTCCTGGTTTCGAGCTCCTACGAGCAGTACTTC. It encodes CASSFLVSSSYEQYF.

There are a few counts of this clone. The CDR3 sequence is CASSRDGGEKLFF. Written as DNA, the CDR3 is TGTGCCAGCAGCCGGGACGGGGGTGAAAAACTGTTTTTT. This chain connects TRBV6-1 to TRBJ1-4, with D possibly matching TRBD1 (5 bases). Trimming removed 6 bases at V and 7 bases at J, with 12 bases between. Germline CDR1 MNHNS, CDR2 SASEGT. The CDR3 has 13 amino acids.

The rearrangement uses TRBV7-8 and TRBJ2-1; D unresolved. The CDR3 spans 14 residues. From germline, CDR1 is SGHVS and CDR2 FQNEAQ. V was shortened by 1 base and J by 9 bases, with 13 bases between the two germline ends. For the CDR3, the DNA is TGTGCCAGCAGCTTAGGGGCCCTCGCGCCTGAGCAGTTCTTC. Its protein product is CASSLGALAPEQFF.

In its sample, this clone was seen once. The V gene is TRBV5-1, the J gene TRBJ2-7; 8 bases agree with TRBD1. Germline-derived CDR1 and CDR2 are SGHRS and YFSETQ. V was clipped by 0 bases and J by 1 base; unmatched bases: 6. The CDR3 is 16 residues long. In DNA form, the CDR3 reads TGCGCCAGCAGCTTGGCCCAGGACAGGGTTTCCTACGAGCAGTACTTC. Translating it yields CASSLAQDRVSYEQYF. The whole variable domain, filled in from reference TRBV5-1 and TRBJ2-7, reads KAGVTQTPRYLIKTRGQQVTLSCSPISGHRSVSWYQQTPGQGLQFLFEYFSETQRNKGNFPGRFSGRQFSNSRSEMNVSTLELGDSALYLCASSLAQDRVSYEQYFGPGTRLTVT.

This clone was seen a handful of times. The rearrangement links TRBV5-6 to TRBJ2-7, with 11 bases fitting TRBD2. V lost 4 bases to trimming and J lost 1 base; unmatched junction nucleotides: 16. The CDR3 length is 19 residues. Germline V gives CDR1 SGHDT, CDR2 YYEEEE. The CDR3 nucleotides are TGTGCCAGCAGCCCGCTAGCGGGAGGCCCCGGCGTACGATCCTACGAGCAGTACTTC. This gives the protein CASSPLAGGPGVRSYEQYF.

This clone occurred a few times. V and J are TRBV4-1 and TRBJ2-2; possible D gene TRBD1, 5 bases. Germline V gene data show CDR1 as MGHRA and CDR2 as YSYEKL. The CDR3 has 16 amino acids. V shed 6 bases and J shed 6 bases, with 20 bases lying between them. The CDR3 loop reads CASSKGYEGVAGELFF. The CDR3 DNA follows: TGCGCCAGCAGTAAAGGGTATGAAGGGGTCGCCGGGGAGCTGTTTTTT.